Listed here are 15 T cell receptor beta chains from one sample, sequenced in a study of blood T cells in healthy people across ages. A sample-barcoded 5' primer and a J-beta primer mix were used in a second PCR of roughly 6 to 12 cycles. Via MiXCR, TCRdb re-called the 5' RACE reads, giving one row per CDR3 protein. The sample shows hundreds of thousands of distinct CDR3 sequences, more than 40% of them seen only once. The material sequenced was blood. The receptors here all came from a man between 60 and 75 years old in good health.

This clonotype was seen only a few times. This rearrangement joins TRBV14 to TRBJ2-7; weak D call: TRBD2 (6 bases). Trimming pared 5 bases from V and 5 bases from J, leaving 16 bases between. This CDR3 comprises 14 residues. CDR1 SGHDN and CDR2 FVKESK come from the germline V gene. CDR3 protein: CASSFGGMANEQYF. The CDR3 DNA sequence: TGTGCCAGCAGCTTTGGGGGGATGGCGAACGAGCAGTACTTC.

This clonotype was picked up a small number of times. The rearrangement uses TRBV4-1 and TRBJ1-2; the D gene is possibly TRBD1 (5 bases). The CDR3 contains 13 residues. The germline gives CDR1 MGHRA, CDR2 YSYEKL. Deletions cut 2 bases from V and 7 bases from J, with 11 bases between. The CDR3 coding sequence is TGCGCCAGCAGCCAACAGGGCCGAGCTGGCTACACCTTC. As protein: CASSQQGRAGYTF.

The V gene is TRBV21-1, the J gene TRBJ2-1. TRBV21-1 corresponds to a pseudogene. This CDR3 has 13 amino acids. The CDR3 DNA reads TGTGCCAGCAGCCCGGTAAAGGTGTATGAGCAGTTCTTC. It codes for CASSPVKVYEQFF.

This clonotype has a single count. A single base separates this from a much larger clone, so it may be a read error. J is TRBJ2-1 and V is TRBV6-1; no clear D gene. V was cut by 6 bases and J by 2 bases, with 8 bases left in between. CDR1 and CDR2 from the germline V gene are MNHNS and SASEGT. The CDR3 loop spans 13 amino acids. The CDR3 sequence is CASSCVPYNEQFF. CDR3 in DNA: TGTGCCAGCAGCTGTGTCCCCTACAATGAGCAGTTCTTC.

The gene calls are TRBV12-3 or TRBV12-4 and TRBJ2-2, with D possibly matching TRBD2 (5 bases). V lost 2 bases, J lost 6 bases, and 13 bases lay in between. There are 15 residues in the CDR3. The CDR3 coding sequence is TGTGCCAGCAGTTTATCGTCCGGGGTCGCCGGGGAGCTGTTTTTT. Translating gives CASSLSSGVAGELFF.

The chain recombines TRBV5-1 with TRBJ2-3; no clear D. V was shortened by 6 bases and J by 1 base, with 15 bases between the two germline ends. CDR1 is SGHRS, CDR2 YFSETQ, per germline. The CDR3 runs to 15 residues. In DNA, the CDR3 is TGCGCCAGCACCCGCTTGCAAGTTGGCACAGATACGCAGTATTTT. Translation gives CASTRLQVGTDTQYF.

This clonotype appeared a few times. A read error is possible here, since a much larger clone lies one base away. This sequence joins TRBV27 and TRBJ2-4; D may correspond to TRBD1 or TRBD2 (5 bases each). V lost 5 bases to trimming and J lost 4 bases, with 12 bases between them. This CDR3 contains 14 residues. Germline CDR1 MNHEY, CDR2 SMNVEV (reference sequence). CDR3 in amino acids: CASSVGTPKNIQYF. The CDR3 DNA reads as TGTGCCAGCAGTGTCGGGACGCCAAAAAACATTCAGTACTTC.

The rearrangement joins TRBV7-2 to TRBJ2-7; a possible D gene is TRBD1 (5 bases). Germline V lookup: CDR1 SGHTA, CDR2 FQGNSA. CDR3 length equals 13 residues. V dropped 3 bases and J dropped 6 bases, with 12 bases sitting between them. The CDR3: CASSFTDSVEQYF. CDR3 nucleotides: TGTGCCAGCAGCTTTACCGACAGCGTCGAGCAGTACTTC.

The chain carries TRBV19 and TRBJ2-5; D call uncertain. The tail of the sequence fits TRBJ2-7 better, so the J call may be wrong. The CDR3 extends over 13 amino acids. Germline assignment: CDR1 LNHDA and CDR2 SQIVND (reference sequence). The CDR3 DNA sequence: TGTGCCAGTAGTACGGTTTGGGCAAACGAGCAGTACTTC. It yields the protein CASSTVWANEQYF.

The chain has TRBV7-9 and TRBJ2-1; TRBD1 matches 8 bases. CDR1 and CDR2 (germline): SEHNR, FQNEAQ (reference sequence). This CDR3 spans 16 amino acids. With V trimmed by 0 bases and J by 5 bases, 6 bases remained unmatched. The CDR3 DNA follows: TGTGCCAGCAGCTTAGCGCTGGACAGGGCGAACAATGAGCAGTTCTTC. Translated: CASSLALDRANNEQFF.

The table lists this clonotype with a few counts. The V and J genes are TRBV27 and TRBJ1-1; 7 nucleotides match TRBD1. Germline CDR1 and CDR2: MNHEY and SMNVEV (reference sequence). V was clipped by 5 bases and J by 6 bases; unmatched bases: 15. This CDR3 region has 16 residues. The CDR3 sequence is CASSTTRQGRTAEAFF. The CDR3 region has the DNA TGTGCCAGCAGTACCACAAGACAGGGACGAACAGCTGAAGCTTTCTTT.

CDR3 DNA: TGCAGTGCTAGAGAGGCCCGTGGGGGGGAGGTCTATGGCTACACCTTC. It yields the protein CSAREARGGEVYGYTF. V and J are TRBV20-1 and TRBJ1-2, with D maybe TRBD1 (5 bases). Deletions cut 0 bases from V and 4 bases from J, with 18 bases between. Germline lookup yields CDR1 DFQATT and CDR2 SNEGSKA (reference sequence). The CDR3 runs to 16 residues.

The CDR3 coding sequence is TGTGCCAGCTCAACCCGACAGGGATTTTCCTACGAGCAGTACTTC. This gives the protein CASSTRQGFSYEQYF. This sequence joins TRBV18 and TRBJ2-7; TRBD1 agrees at 7 bases. V shed 5 bases, J shed 1 base, and the junction held 8 bases outside the gene matches. This CDR3 has 15 amino acids. CDR1 KGHSH and CDR2 LQKENI come from the germline V gene.

This clonotype turned up a few times. This chain uses TRBV4-3 with TRBJ1-2, with D unclear. The length of the CDR3 is 15 residues. The V and J ends lost 0 bases and 4 bases respectively, with 12 bases between them. The germline gives CDR1 LGHNA, CDR2 YSLEER. The CDR3 DNA reads TGCGCCAGCAGCCAAGATGTAGGCGGTACCTATGGCTACACCTTC. Amino acid sequence: CASSQDVGGTYGYTF.

The CDR3 spells CASAPTGGDGYTF. Here the CDR3 DNA reads TGCGCCAGCGCCCCAACAGGGGGAGATGGCTACACCTTC. The rearrangement uses TRBV10-2 and TRBJ1-2, with 8 bases lining up with TRBD1. Germline V gene data show CDR1 as WSHSY and CDR2 as SAAADI. The CDR3 extends over 13 amino acids. J was trimmed by 6 bases and V by 8 bases; bases with no gene match: 8.